Detailed here is one T cell receptor (beta chain). What it recognizes is unknown. Profiling relied on immunoSEQ multiplex PCR, and the TCRdb table lists in-frame clones only, not all of them. This table has about 61,000 clones, approximately 90% appearing once. The length of the CDR3 is 10 residues. Germline loops: CDR1 MNHEY, CDR2 SVGAGI. V was clipped by 8 bases and J by 1 base, with 2 bases between them. The data were obtained in a study of OX40 agonist ivuxolimab in advanced cancers. Study background: Every 2 weeks, ivuxolimab was infused into the patients intravenously at between 0.01 and 10 mg/kg. Aged roughly 23 to 80 with a mean of approximately 57 years, they were under 85% male. Three patients got partial responses; one had hepatocellular carcinoma and two had cutaneous melanoma.

Findings of the study overall: Compared with others, partial responders at 0.1-3.0 mg/kg displayed clonal expansion among the lowest.

This material consisted of CD4+ or CD8+ T cells sorted from blood, taken in a trial of the OX40 agonist ivuxolimab. This rearrangement joins TRBV6-5 to TRBJ1-1; D unresolved. The receptor was derived from an adult with an advanced solid tumor such as melanoma, head and neck, liver or kidney cancer. CDR3 DNA: TGTGCCAGCGGGAACACTGAAGCTTTCTTT. Translation: CASGNTEAFF.